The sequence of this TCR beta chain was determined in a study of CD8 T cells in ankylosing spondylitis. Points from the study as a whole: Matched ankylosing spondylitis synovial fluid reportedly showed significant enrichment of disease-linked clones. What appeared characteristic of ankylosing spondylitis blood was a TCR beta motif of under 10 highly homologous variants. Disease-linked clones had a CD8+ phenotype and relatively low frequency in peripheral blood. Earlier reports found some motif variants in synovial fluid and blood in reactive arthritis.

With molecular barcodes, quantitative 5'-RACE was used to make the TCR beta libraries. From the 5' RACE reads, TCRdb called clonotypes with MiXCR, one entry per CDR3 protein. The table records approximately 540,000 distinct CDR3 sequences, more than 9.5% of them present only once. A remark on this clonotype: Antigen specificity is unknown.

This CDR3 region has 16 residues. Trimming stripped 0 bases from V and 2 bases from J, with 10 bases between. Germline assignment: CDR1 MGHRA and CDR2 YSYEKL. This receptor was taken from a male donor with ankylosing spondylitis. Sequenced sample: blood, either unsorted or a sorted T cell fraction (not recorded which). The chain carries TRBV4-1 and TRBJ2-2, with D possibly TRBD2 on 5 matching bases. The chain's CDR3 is CASSQERAANTGELFF. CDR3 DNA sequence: TGCGCCAGCAGCCAAGAGAGGGCGGCTAACACCGGGGAGCTGTTTTTT.